This T cell receptor beta chain was obtained from a study of T cell repertoires in aging, cancer and after chemotherapy. Study at large: Donor ages fell into six groups from 30 or younger up to 70 or older.

This clonotype was found a few times. TRB rearrangements spanning V, D and J were amplified using mixed TRB-A/B primers. TCRdb independently ran MiXCR on the multiplex PCR reads; one entry per CDR3 protein. The sample carries about 12,000 distinct CDR3 sequences, 35% recorded once. Peripheral blood genomic DNA, not sorted cells or RNA, was the template. The CDR3 contains 16 residues. The germline gives CDR1 SGHNT, CDR2 YYREEE (reference sequence). Germline trimming cut 6 bases from V and 1 base from J; bases unmatched to any gene: 11. The chain recombines TRBV5-4 with TRBJ2-3, with 7 bases identical to TRBD1. Sequenced sample: blood. The clonotype was recovered from a human donor in good health. The donor label of this sample is uncertain. The CDR3 DNA reads as TGTGCCAGCAAAGGGGGCATTGGTAGCGGCACAGATACGCAGTATTTT. It codes for CASKGGIGSGTDTQYF.